Shown below are 31 T cell receptor beta chains from a single sample sequenced in a study of glioma-infiltrating T cells after dendritic cell vaccination. Profiled with immunoSEQ multiplex PCR; TCRdb holds only in-frame clones, not every one. The sample records around 37,000 clones, about 80% being singletons. The input for sequencing was blood, taken before dendritic cell vaccination. The receptor set was obtained from a human donor with glioblastoma.

J is TRBJ2-5 and V is TRBV5-6; D may be TRBD2 (6 bases). Germline values: CDR1 SGHDT, CDR2 YYEEEE. The CDR3 loop spans 13 amino acids. Between the trimmed V and J ends, which lost 5 bases and 1 base, there was a span of 9 bases. The chain's CDR3 is CASRRLVQETQYF. For the CDR3, the DNA is TGTGCCAGCAGGCGACTAGTCCAAGAGACCCAGTACTTC.

The chain uses TRBV9 and TRBJ2-2; TRBD1 agrees at 8 bases. J was trimmed by 1 base and V by 3 bases; bases with no gene match: 5. Germline V gene sequence: CDR1 SGDLS, CDR2 YYNGEE. The CDR3 sequence is 16 residues long. This chain's CDR3 is CASSARQGMNTGELFF. The CDR3 DNA reads TGTGCCAGCAGCGCAAGACAGGGGATGAACACCGGGGAGCTGTTTTTT.

The J gene is TRBJ1-2, the V gene TRBV5-5; D unresolved. CDR3 size: 15 residues. The germline V and J ends were trimmed by 4 bases and 4 bases, with 17 bases remaining between them. Per germline, CDR1 SGHKS and CDR2 YYEKEE (reference sequence). CDR3 nucleotides: TGTGCCAGCAGCCACAATTCAGAATTTACCTATGGCTACACCTTC. It encodes CASSHNSEFTYGYTF.

In DNA form, the CDR3 reads TGTGCCAGCAGTTTAAACAGAAACTATGGCTACACCTTC. Its protein is CASSLNRNYGYTF. This chain connects TRBV28 to TRBJ1-2, with D unclear. CDR1 and CDR2 from the germline V gene are MDHEN and SYDVKM. The V end was cut by 2 bases, the J end by 2 bases, with 6 bases between. This CDR3 contains 13 residues.

V is TRBV6-5 and J is TRBJ2-7; 10 bases align to TRBD2. Germline loops: CDR1 MNHEY, CDR2 SVGAGI. The V and J ends lost 6 bases and 1 base, in that order; junction bases with no gene match: 6. The CDR3 totals 15 residues. The CDR3 loop reads CASSRLAGVSYEQYF. CDR3 sequence (DNA): TGTGCCAGCAGCCGCCTAGCGGGGGTTTCCTACGAGCAGTACTTC.

This chain connects TRBV19 to TRBJ1-4; a weak D match, TRBD1 (5 bases). Trimming pared 3 bases from V and 4 bases from J, leaving 12 bases between. The length of the CDR3 is 15 residues. Germline lookup yields CDR1 LNHDA and CDR2 SQIVND (reference sequence). CDR3 DNA sequence: TGTGCCAGTAGTATTCTACGGGGGAATAATGAAAAACTGTTTTTT. It is translated as CASSILRGNNEKLFF.

This clone has only a few counts. The chain couples TRBV5-1 to TRBJ1-4, with a possible D match to TRBD1 (6 bases). Germline V gives CDR1 SGHRS, CDR2 YFSETQ. V lost 0 bases and J lost 6, with 9 bases in between. The CDR3 has 14 amino acids. In nucleotides, the CDR3 is TGCGCCAGCAGCTTGGTTCCAGGGGATGAAAAACTGTTTTTT. It specifies CASSLVPGDEKLFF.

This clone was seen a single time. The CDR3 loop reads CASSRTSGTGGRDTQYF. DNA of the CDR3: TGCGCCAGCAGCCGAACCTCCGGGACAGGGGGCCGAGATACGCAGTATTTT. This sequence joins TRBV4-1 and TRBJ2-3; 12 bases match TRBD1. Trimming at V came to 4 bases and at J to 5 bases, leaving 10 bases not matched to a gene. The CDR3 contains 17 residues. The V gene's germline CDR1 is MGHRA and CDR2 YSYEKL.

This chain uses TRBV6-5 with TRBJ1-6, with D maybe TRBD1 (6 bases). V was pared by 8 bases and J by 8 bases, with 10 bases between. Germline CDR1 and CDR2: MNHEY and SVGAGI. The CDR3 runs 12 residues. CDR3 sequence: CASGQRDSPLHF. The CDR3 coding sequence is TGTGCCAGCGGACAGAGAGATTCACCCCTCCACTTT.

This clone appeared a few times. The chain combines TRBV7-2 with TRBJ1-1; 8 bases agree with TRBD1. This CDR3 is built from 15 residues. Germline V gene sequence: CDR1 SGHTA, CDR2 FQGNSA. The junction had 2 bases not matched to a gene; V was cut back by 1 base and J by 1 base. The CDR3 is CASSLVGQENTEAFF. The CDR3 nucleotides read TGTGCCAGCAGCTTAGTGGGACAGGAGAACACTGAAGCTTTCTTT.

Only a few counts were recorded for this clone. V and J are TRBV13 and TRBJ2-7; TRBD1 matches 7 bases. The CDR3 runs to 17 residues. Trimming at V came to 5 bases and at J to 0 bases, leaving 13 bases not matched to a gene. CDR1 is PRHDT, CDR2 FYEKMQ, per germline (reference sequence). For the CDR3, the DNA is TGTGCCAGCAGCCCAAGGACAGGAGACCTTAGCTCCTACGAGCAGTACTTC. Translation: CASSPRTGDLSSYEQYF.

This chain joins TRBV30 and TRBJ1-6; a weak D match, TRBD1 (6 bases). The CDR3 runs 11 residues. CDR1 is GTSNPN and CDR2 is SVGIG in the germline V gene (reference sequence). Between the trimmed V and J ends, which lost 2 bases and 12 bases, there was a span of 8 bases. CDR3 DNA sequence: TGTGCCTGGAGTTTACAGGGACCCCTCCACTTT. It yields the protein CAWSLQGPLHF.

The CDR3 loop is CASSLGGTGNQPQHF. The CDR3 nucleotides are TGTGCCAGCAGCTTAGGAGGGACAGGGAATCAGCCCCAGCATTTT. The genes are TRBV13 and TRBJ1-5; TRBD1 agrees at 9 bases. From germline, CDR1 is PRHDT and CDR2 FYEKMQ (reference sequence). After removal of 0 bases from V and 4 bases from J, the junction contained 1 base not matched to a gene. The CDR3 contains 15 residues.

The chain uses TRBV30 and TRBJ2-1, with TRBD2 matching over 14 bases. Germline V gene data show CDR1 as GTSNPN and CDR2 as SVGIG (reference sequence). CDR3 length: 14 amino acids. With V trimmed by 3 bases and J by 9 bases, 4 bases remained unmatched. CDR3 region: CAWRTSGGAAEQFF. The CDR3 bases are TGTGCCTGGAGGACTAGCGGGGGGGCAGCTGAGCAGTTCTTC.

The chain combines TRBV9 with TRBJ1-2; 8 nucleotides align to TRBD1. Unmatched junction bases numbered 7, after V lost 3 bases and J lost 0 bases. Germline lookup yields CDR1 SGDLS and CDR2 YYNGEE. The length of the CDR3 is 16 residues. The CDR3 DNA is TGTGCCAGCAGCGCCCAGCCGGGACAGGCTAACTATGGCTACACCTTC. Its translation: CASSAQPGQANYGYTF.

The CDR3 DNA is TGTGCCAGCAGCGAGGGGGACAGCTCTGGAAACACCATATATTTT. It codes for CASSEGDSSGNTIYF. The V call is TRBV9, the J call TRBJ1-3; 7 positions match TRBD1. The CDR3 spans 15 residues. Germline V gene lookup returns CDR1 SGDLS and CDR2 YYNGEE. V dropped 3 bases and J dropped 0; count of bases not matched to a gene: 3. Based on the CDR3 plus reference TRBV9 and TRBJ1-3, the full variable domain is DSGVTQTPKHLITATGQRVTLRCSPRSGDLSVYWYQQSLDQGLQFLIQYYNGEERAKGNILERFSAQQFPDLHSELNLSSLELGDSALYFCASSEGDSSGNTIYFGEGSWLTVV.

The V and J genes are TRBV19 and TRBJ1-3; tentative D call: TRBD1 (6 bases). V lost 9 bases and J lost 4, with 16 bases in between. CDR1 is LNHDA and CDR2 is SQIVND in the germline V gene (reference sequence). The CDR3 is made up of 14 amino acids. The CDR3 bases are TGTGCCAGCCGGGGCAGGGGCTCCGGAAACACCATATATTTT. Translating it yields CASRGRGSGNTIYF.

The gene calls are TRBV11-2 and TRBJ1-2; a possible D gene is TRBD1 (6 bases). Per germline, CDR1 SGHAT and CDR2 FQNNGV. The CDR3 totals 13 residues. V lost 5 bases and J 4 bases, leaving 11 bases between the germline ends. The CDR3 nucleotides are TGTGCCAGCAGCCTAGGGGGGCCCTATGGCTACACCTTC. It translates to CASSLGGPYGYTF.

The CDR3 DNA follows: TGTGCCAGCAGCTTAGGAGGGGGCGACTCGCTTGATCAGCCCCAGCATTTT. Encoded protein: CASSLGGGDSLDQPQHF. V gene TRBV7-8 combines with J gene TRBJ1-5, with 7 bases lining up with TRBD1. The CDR3 length is 17 residues. Germline assignment: CDR1 SGHVS and CDR2 FQNEAQ. V lost 1 base and J lost 5; bases outside the gene matches: 11.

This clone was seen a single time. The V call is TRBV28, the J call TRBJ2-5; 8 bases are a match to TRBD2. Germline V CDR1 and CDR2: MDHEN, SYDVKM. This CDR3 is 14 amino acids long. After removal of 1 base from V and 2 bases from J, the junction contained 0 bases not matched to a gene. The CDR3 loop is CASSLSGGQETQYF. CDR3 bases: TGTGCCAGCAGTTTATCGGGGGGGCAAGAGACCCAGTACTTC.

The V call is TRBV9, the J call TRBJ2-5, with 10 bases lining up with TRBD2. Germline CDR1 is SGDLS and CDR2 is YYNGEE. CDR3 length: 16 amino acids. The junction had 4 bases not matched to a gene; V was cut back by 2 bases and J by 0 bases. The CDR3 sequence is CASSVTSGAYQETQYF. The CDR3 DNA is TGTGCCAGCAGCGTCACTAGCGGGGCCTACCAAGAGACCCAGTACTTC.

The gene calls are TRBV15 and TRBJ1-6; 8 nucleotides match TRBD1. V dropped 2 bases and J dropped 8; count of bases not matched to a gene: 5. The CDR3 consists of 15 residues. CDR1 is LNHNV, CDR2 YYDKDF, per germline (reference sequence). The CDR3, as DNA: TGTGCCACCAGCAGATCGGCAGGGGGCGATTCACCCCTCCACTTT. Its protein is CATSRSAGGDSPLHF.

V is TRBV5-4 and J is TRBJ2-7; maybe TRBD2 (6 bases). The CDR3 length is 16 residues. V was shortened by 4 bases and J by 3 bases, with 20 bases between the two germline ends. Germline lookup yields CDR1 SGHNT and CDR2 YYREEE (reference sequence). The chain's CDR3 is CASSGWGDETFYEQYF. The CDR3 DNA is TGTGCCAGCAGCGGCTGGGGGGACGAAACCTTCTACGAGCAGTACTTC.

J is TRBJ2-3 and V is TRBV9; 13 bases are shared with TRBD2. The CDR3 sequence is 17 residues long. The J segment lost 5 bases and the V segment lost 0 bases, leaving 6 bases of the junction unmatched. CDR1 is SGDLS, CDR2 YYNGEE, per germline. CDR3 residues: CASSVATRTSGGDTQYF. CDR3 bases: TGTGCCAGCAGCGTAGCGACCCGGACTAGCGGGGGAGATACGCAGTATTTT.

The rearrangement joins TRBV14 to TRBJ2-7; 9 bases match TRBD2. The CDR3 totals 17 residues. Germline CDR1 is SGHDN and CDR2 is FVKESK. The ends lost 4 bases at V and 0 bases at J; junction bases unmatched: 10. The CDR3 region is CASSRLSTSGISYEQYF. In DNA form, the CDR3 reads TGTGCCAGCAGCCGTCTTTCGACTAGCGGCATCTCCTACGAGCAGTACTTC.

This sequence joins TRBV4-1 and TRBJ2-5; maybe TRBD1 (6 bases). V was cut by 6 bases and J by 2 bases, with 19 bases left in between. The CDR3 is 16 residues long. The germline CDR1 and CDR2 sequences are MGHRA and YSYEKL. The CDR3 nucleotides read TGCGCCAGCAGTCAATATCAAAAGGGGGAACAAGAGACCCAGTACTTC. This encodes CASSQYQKGEQETQYF.

This chain connects TRBV10-3 to TRBJ2-7; the match to TRBD1 covers 8 bases. The trim removed 4 bases at V and 2 bases at J, leaving 4 bases unmatched. Per the germline V gene, CDR1 is ENHRY and CDR2 is SYGVKD. The CDR3 runs to 14 residues. The CDR3 loop is CAISGQGKTYEQYF. As DNA, the CDR3 is TGTGCCATCAGTGGACAGGGGAAAACCTACGAGCAGTACTTC.

This clone was detected a few times. V usage is TRBV5-5 and J usage is TRBJ1-1; 10 bases are shared with TRBD1. V was clipped by 4 bases and J by 11 bases; unmatched bases: 14. CDR1 and CDR2 from the germline V gene are SGHKS and YYEKEE (reference sequence). CDR3 length: 15 amino acids. CDR3 sequence reads: CASSTSRQGAYPAFF. For the CDR3, the DNA is TGTGCCAGCAGCACCTCCCGACAGGGGGCTTATCCGGCTTTCTTT.

This clone was counted once. The chain links TRBV30 to TRBJ2-1; 12 bases are a match to TRBD2. The CDR3 contains 18 residues. J was trimmed by 9 bases and V by 2 bases; bases with no gene match: 17. Germline V gene sequence: CDR1 GTSNPN, CDR2 SVGIG (reference sequence). In DNA form, the CDR3 reads TGTGCCTGGAGTAAACTAGCGGGGGGTCGGGGATTTTATAGTGAGCAGTTCTTC. It specifies CAWSKLAGGRGFYSEQFF.

This chain links TRBV6-5 with TRBJ1-1, with 7 bases matching TRBD1. CDR1 and CDR2 from the germline V gene are MNHEY and SVGAGI. The V segment lost 7 bases and the J segment 8 bases; nucleotides outside the gene matches: 7. The CDR3 length is 12 residues. Written as DNA, the CDR3 is TGTGCCAGCACCGAAACAGGGGCGGAAGCTTTCTTT. Translating gives CASTETGAEAFF.

This clone was recorded once. This rearrangement joins TRBV5-1 to TRBJ2-3; 8 bases agree with TRBD1. V shed 5 bases, J shed 0 bases, and the junction held 8 bases outside the gene matches. CDR1 is SGHRS and CDR2 is YFSETQ in the germline V gene. The length of the CDR3 is 16 residues. The CDR3 region has the DNA TGCGCCAGCAGGAATGGACAGGGCCAAAGCACAGATACGCAGTATTTT. Protein sequence: CASRNGQGQSTDTQYF.